This is a list of T cell receptor beta chains from one sample in a study of blood T cells in healthy people across ages. MiXCR, run by TCRdb on the 5' RACE reads, gives a single entry per CDR3 protein. The repertoire holds roughly 1,700,000 distinct CDR3 sequences, with approximately 28% as singletons. Sequencing used blood. Receptors originate from a young woman in good health. CDR3s include the opening cysteine and the closing phenylalanine or tryptophan. A D gene is named only where the DNA matches it firmly.

TRBV27,NA,CASSSGPREQFF
TRBV25-1,NA,CASGTEDTQYF
TRBV4-1,NA,CASSRGRDNTGELFF
TRBV7-2,NA,CASSNPRLGLYEQYF
TRBV5-1,TRBD1,CASSVGLVQGYSPLHF
TRBV24-1,TRBD2,CATSTGREQFF
TRBV15,NA,CATSREVSTSAEQFF
TRBV5-6,NA,CASSPYGGVTNEKLFF
TRBV5-5,NA,CASSFDFNVVGANNEQFF
TRBV20-1,NA,CSARAGGGGEQYF
TRBV24-1,TRBD2,CATSDPTSGAYQETQYF
TRBV4-1,NA,CASSPVPSDSYEQYF
TRBV5-1,NA,CASSGEREQYF
TRBV19,NA,CASRPTREAGELFF
TRBV24-1,NA,CATSDAGAGETQYF
TRBV7-6,NA,CASSLAPVGNEQYF
TRBV28,NA,CASSFRAPYTEAFF
TRBV30,NA,CAWGLYEKLFF
TRBV7-8,NA,CASSPGPTGETQYF
TRBV18,NA,CASSPMDSRFEAFF
TRBV27,NA,CASSLSYANHGYTF
TRBV4-1,NA,CASSPQQGPNTEAFF
TRBV7-2,TRBD1,CASDAGQGATQYF
TRBV7-9,NA,CASGYGTRLNEQFF
TRBV6-5,NA,CASSPVWGNNQPQHF
TRBV20-1,TRBD2,CSAVPGTSVNEQFF
TRBV10-3,NA,CAISGMGGGITDTQYF
TRBV6-2/TRBV6-3,NA,CASSYSKGAGCTF
TRBV14,TRBD1,CASSRQGVSRGASYEQYF
TRBV6-6,TRBD1,CASSPGQGSEAFF
TRBV5-4,TRBD2,CASSPQTSEEEQYF
TRBV28,NA,CASSQPGSYYEQYF
TRBV12-3/TRBV12-4,NA,CASNSAGPYNEQFF